This T cell receptor beta chain was documented in a study of T cell repertoires in cytomegalovirus infection (dated by TCRdb to the late 2010s). Notes on the research overall: Peptide stimulations targeted recently identified HLA-C-restricted CMV epitopes, whose presentation resists viral immunomodulation, together with well-studied HLA-B-restricted epitopes. Donor HLA type was relevant to the analysis, because carriage of CMV infection together with the matching HLA type was indicated by public TCR beta signatures.

Trimming leaves V shorter by 6 bases and J shorter by 0 bases, with the junction holding 5 bases beyond the gene matches. The germline V gene provides CDR1 KGHDR and CDR2 SFDVKD. The CDR3 runs 15 amino acids, cysteine and phenylalanine included. The DNA shown is the 45-base CDR3, in frame from base 1. The data were produced on an Illumina HiSeq 1500. TCRdb's own reprocessing of the public reads used fastp at Q25 and MiXCR and kept productive beta chains. Here each entry gathers all rows of one CDR3 protein and keeps the most common genes and DNA. This sample gives fewer than 1,000,000 distinct CDR3 sequences in total; roughly 30% of them show up just once. Clones ranked in the top ten supply about an eighth of the sample. Interpreted using the paper, the treatment or condition label stands for: in vitro stimulation with specific CMV peptide epitopes to enrich CMV-specific T cells. What the authors observed across the whole study: In both this cohort and an independent roughly 350-donor cohort, the cumulative frequency of public TCR beta family members distinguished carriers of CMV infection plus the relevant HLA type. In the ex vivo response, HLA-C-restricted CMV-specific TCR beta clonotypes were dominant, and in two of eight donors the single most frequent clonotype came from this HLA-C-restricted group.

This clonotype was seen only a few times. This receptor's antigen is unknown. No base quality information exists; no much larger clone differs at one position. Material: cultured CD8+ T cells from PBMCs, obtained from culture after CMV antigen stimulation. The clonotype originates from a human donor in good health (CMV status not recorded). Some clones in this sample may be carry-over from other donors' samples. Rearrangement joined TRBV24-1 to TRBJ1-1, with 8 central nucleotides matching TRBD1. The CDR3 amino acid sequence is: CATSKAGGMNTEAFF. The DNA sequence is as follows: TGTGCCACCAGTAAGGCAGGGGGCATGAACACTGAAGCTTTCTTT.